This TCR beta chain was captured by sequencing in a study of cytomegalovirus exposure and HLA in healthy donors. Findings of the study overall: 16,951 TCR beta sequences were associated with HLA alleles at 0.05 false discovery rate in a later analysis.

At sampling all donors were nominally healthy, likely with unrecorded immune exposures. Researchers ran the PCR with 60 Vbeta and 13 Jbeta primers. Generated by immunoSEQ multiplex PCR, the TCRdb table keeps only in-frame clones and is missing some. This sample yields 80,000 to 95,000 clones, of which about 76% are seen a single time; roughly 14% belongs to the top ten. To note about this clone: Its antigen is as yet unknown.

Input material: PBMCs. The sequence was collected from a woman aged 40-49 years in good health and CMV-seropositive.

The CDR3 loop reads CSITANYEQYF. Here the CDR3 DNA reads TGCAGCATAACTGCGAACTACGAGCAGTACTTC. This rearrangement joins TRBV29-1 to TRBJ2-7; the D is unclear. Looked up from germline, CDR1 is SQVTM and CDR2 is ANQGSEA. V was shortened by 8 bases and J by 3 bases, with 11 bases between the two germline ends. The CDR3 extends over 11 amino acids.